The clone carrying this TCR beta chain was observed many times. Unique molecular identifiers were incorporated when the TCRbeta library was constructed. Each CDR3 protein gets one entry after TCRdb re-called the PCR reads with MiXCR. The data show approximately 240,000 distinct CDR3 sequences, 9.7% seen once. The sample is drawn from a study of T-cell reconstitution after alpha-beta-depleted transplantation in children. The specimen comprised PBMCs from the stem cell graft donor, sampled from the stem cell graft. This TCR derives from a human donor who donated a stem cell graft to a child with SCID.

CDR3 DNA sequence: TGCGCCAGCAGCCAAGAAGAGGGTTCACCCCTCCACTTT. This gives the protein CASSQEEGSPLHF. This rearrangement joins TRBV4-1 to TRBJ1-6; D not resolved. The CDR3 is 13 amino acids. V was clipped by 0 bases and J by 9 bases, with 6 bases between them. Germline V CDR1 and CDR2: MGHRA, YSYEKL.